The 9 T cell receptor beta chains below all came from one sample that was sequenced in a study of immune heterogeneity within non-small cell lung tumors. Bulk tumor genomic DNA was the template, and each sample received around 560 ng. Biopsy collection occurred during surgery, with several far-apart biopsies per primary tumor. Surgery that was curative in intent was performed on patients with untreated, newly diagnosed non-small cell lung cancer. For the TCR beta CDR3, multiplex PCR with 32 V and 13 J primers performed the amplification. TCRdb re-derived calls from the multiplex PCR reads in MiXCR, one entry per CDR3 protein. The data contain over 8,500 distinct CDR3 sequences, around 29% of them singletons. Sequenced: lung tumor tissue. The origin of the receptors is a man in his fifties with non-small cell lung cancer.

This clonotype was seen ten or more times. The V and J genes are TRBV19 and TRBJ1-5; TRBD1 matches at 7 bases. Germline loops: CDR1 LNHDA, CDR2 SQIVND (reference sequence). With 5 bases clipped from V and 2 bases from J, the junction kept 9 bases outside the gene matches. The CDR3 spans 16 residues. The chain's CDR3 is CASSPNGGTGNQPQHF. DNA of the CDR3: TGTGCCAGTAGTCCCAACGGAGGGACAGGCAATCAGCCCCAGCATTTT.

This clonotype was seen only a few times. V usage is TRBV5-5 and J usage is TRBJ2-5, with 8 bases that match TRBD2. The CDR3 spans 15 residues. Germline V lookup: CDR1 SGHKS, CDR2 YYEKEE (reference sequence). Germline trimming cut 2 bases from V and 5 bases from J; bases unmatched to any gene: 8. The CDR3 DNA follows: TGTGCCAGCAGCTTCGGGGGGGCGCGGGTGGAGACCCAGTACTTC. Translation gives CASSFGGARVETQYF.

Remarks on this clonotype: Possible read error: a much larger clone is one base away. CDR3 sequence reads: CASSESDGTSYEQYF. CDR3 DNA sequence: TGTGCCAGCAGTGAAAGTGACGGAACCTCCTACGAGCAGTACTTC. The rearrangement uses TRBV6-1 and TRBJ2-7, with unresolved D. Trimming took 2 bases from V and 0 from J, leaving 11 bases between them. Germline V CDR1 and CDR2: MNHNS, SASEGT. CDR3 length: 15 amino acids.

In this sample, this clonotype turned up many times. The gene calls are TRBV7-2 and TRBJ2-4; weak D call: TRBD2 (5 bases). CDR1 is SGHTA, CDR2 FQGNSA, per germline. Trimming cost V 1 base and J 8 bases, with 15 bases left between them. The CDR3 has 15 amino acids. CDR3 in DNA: TGTGCCAGCAGCTTAGGGGTGGGCGGGCTAGACATTCAGTACTTC. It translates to CASSLGVGGLDIQYF.

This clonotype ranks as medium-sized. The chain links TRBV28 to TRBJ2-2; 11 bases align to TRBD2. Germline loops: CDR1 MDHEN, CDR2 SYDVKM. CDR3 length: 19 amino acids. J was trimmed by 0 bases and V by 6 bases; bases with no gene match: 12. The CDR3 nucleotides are TGTGCCAGCAGAACCTCCCCCTCACTAGCGGGGGCGAACACCGGGGAGCTGTTTTTT. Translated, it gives CASRTSPSLAGANTGELFF.

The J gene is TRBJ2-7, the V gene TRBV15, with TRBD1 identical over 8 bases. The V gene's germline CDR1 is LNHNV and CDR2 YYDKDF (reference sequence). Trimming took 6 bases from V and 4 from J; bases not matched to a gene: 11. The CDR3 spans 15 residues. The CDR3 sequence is CATSDPRTGKYEQYF. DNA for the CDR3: TGTGCCACCAGTGACCCGCGGACAGGGAAATACGAGCAGTACTTC. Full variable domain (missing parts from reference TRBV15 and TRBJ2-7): DAMVIQNPRYQVTQFGKPVTLSCSQTLNHNVMYWYQQKSSQAPKLLFHYYDKDFNNEADTPDNFQSRRPNTSFCFLDIRSPGLGDTAMYLCATSDPRTGKYEQYFGPGTRLTVT.

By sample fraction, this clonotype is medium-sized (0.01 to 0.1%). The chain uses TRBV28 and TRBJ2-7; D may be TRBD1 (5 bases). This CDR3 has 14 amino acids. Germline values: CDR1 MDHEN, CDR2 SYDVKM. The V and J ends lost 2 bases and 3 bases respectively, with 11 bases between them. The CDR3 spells CASSLPHQGYEQYF. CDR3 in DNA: TGTGCCAGCAGTTTACCCCATCAGGGCTACGAGCAGTACTTC.

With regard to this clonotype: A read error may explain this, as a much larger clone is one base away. The CDR3 sequence is CTGGSSGPRNIQYF. The CDR3 region has the DNA TGTACCGGGGGGAGTAGCGGGCCGAGAAACATTCAGTACTTC. The chain is built from TRBV6-1 and TRBJ2-4; 7 bases fit TRBD2. Germline V gene data show CDR1 as MNHNS and CDR2 as SASEGT. The CDR3 is 14 amino acids.

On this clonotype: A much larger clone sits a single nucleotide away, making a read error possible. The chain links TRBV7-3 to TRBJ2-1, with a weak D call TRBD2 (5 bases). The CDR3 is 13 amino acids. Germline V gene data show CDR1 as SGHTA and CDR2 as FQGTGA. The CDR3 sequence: CASSFTRNDEQLF. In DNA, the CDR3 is TGTGCCAGCAGCTTCACTAGGAACGATGAGCAGTTGTTC.